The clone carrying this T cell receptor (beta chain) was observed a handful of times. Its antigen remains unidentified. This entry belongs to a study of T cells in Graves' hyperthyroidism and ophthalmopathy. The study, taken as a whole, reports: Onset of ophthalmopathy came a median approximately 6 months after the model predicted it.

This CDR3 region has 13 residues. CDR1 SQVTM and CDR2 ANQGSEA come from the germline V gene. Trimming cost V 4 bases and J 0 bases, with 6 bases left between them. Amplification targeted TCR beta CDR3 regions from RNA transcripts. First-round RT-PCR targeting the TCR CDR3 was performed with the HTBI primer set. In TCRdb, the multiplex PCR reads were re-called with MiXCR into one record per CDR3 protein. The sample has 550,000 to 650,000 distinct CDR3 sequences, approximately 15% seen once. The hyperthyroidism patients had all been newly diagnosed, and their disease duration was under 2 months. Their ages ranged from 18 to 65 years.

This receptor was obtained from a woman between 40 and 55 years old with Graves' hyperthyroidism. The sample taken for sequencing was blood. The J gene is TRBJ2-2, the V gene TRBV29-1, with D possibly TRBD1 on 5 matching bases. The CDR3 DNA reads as TGCAGCGTTGGACAGTCGAACACCGGGGAGCTGTTTTTT. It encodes CSVGQSNTGELFF.